This T cell receptor (beta chain) was identified in a study of T cell clonality in common variable immunodeficiency. Generated by immunoSEQ multiplex PCR, the TCRdb table keeps only in-frame clones and is missing some. The sample offers 40,000 to 45,000 clones and no singletons, the top ten holding about 0.68%. This clone was seen ten or more times. The read ends 3 residues early relative to the CDR3; the germline J gene fills the gap. Germline V gives CDR1 SGHAT, CDR2 FQNNGV. There are 14 residues in the CDR3. V was clipped by 0 bases and J by 3 bases; unmatched bases: 2. Both groups were predominantly of Caucasian heritage.

The TCR was taken from a person aged 18 to 70 in good health. The sample comprised peripheral blood mononuclear cells. The chain is built from TRBV11-2 and TRBJ2-7; 7 bases align to TRBD1. The DNA read from the CDR3 is TGTGCCAGCAGCTTAGATACAGGGGACTACGAG. It specifies CASSLDTGDYE. The complete CDR3 sequence is CASSLDTGDYEQYF.